This TCR beta chain is drawn from a study of T cells in Graves' hyperthyroidism and ophthalmopathy. Study observations and caveats: In the blood, most expanded thyroid clonotypes above 0.001 appeared as well.

TCR beta CDR3 regions were amplified from RNA. First-round RT-PCR with HTBI primers amplified the TCR CDR3 region. TCRdb recomputed calls from the multiplex PCR reads with MiXCR, one row per CDR3 protein. The top ten clones hold 6.5% to 10% of a sample with about 290,000 distinct CDR3 sequences, approximately 15% of them seen once. The CDR3 runs 15 residues. Germline assignment: CDR1 SGHKS and CDR2 YYEKEE (reference sequence). The junction had 4 bases not matched to a gene; V was cut back by 3 bases and J by 2 bases. This clonotype has only a few counts. Its specificity is not known. Patients aged 18 to 65 had newly diagnosed hyperthyroidism that had lasted under 2 months.

This TCR derives from a woman in her 40s with Graves' hyperthyroidism. The chain uses TRBV5-5 and TRBJ2-1, with 8 bases matching TRBD1. The sequenced sample consisted of blood. In DNA form, the CDR3 reads TGTGCCAGCAGCTCGGGACAGGACCCCTACAATGAGCAGTTCTTC. It encodes CASSSGQDPYNEQFF.